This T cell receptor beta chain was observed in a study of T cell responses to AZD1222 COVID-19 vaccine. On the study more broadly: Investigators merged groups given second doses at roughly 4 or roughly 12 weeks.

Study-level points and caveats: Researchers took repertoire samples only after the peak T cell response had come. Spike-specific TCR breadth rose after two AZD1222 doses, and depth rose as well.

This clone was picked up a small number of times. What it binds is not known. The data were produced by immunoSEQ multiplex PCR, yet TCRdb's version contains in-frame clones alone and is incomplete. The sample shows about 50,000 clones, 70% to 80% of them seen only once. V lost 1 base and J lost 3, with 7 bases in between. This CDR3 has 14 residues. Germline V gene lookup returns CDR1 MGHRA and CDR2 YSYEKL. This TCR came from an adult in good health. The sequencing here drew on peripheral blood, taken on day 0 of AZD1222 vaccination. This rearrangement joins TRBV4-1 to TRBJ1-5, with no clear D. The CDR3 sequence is CASSQGSPNQPQHF. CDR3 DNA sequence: TGCGCCAGCAGCCAAGGATCCCCCAATCAGCCCCAGCATTTT.